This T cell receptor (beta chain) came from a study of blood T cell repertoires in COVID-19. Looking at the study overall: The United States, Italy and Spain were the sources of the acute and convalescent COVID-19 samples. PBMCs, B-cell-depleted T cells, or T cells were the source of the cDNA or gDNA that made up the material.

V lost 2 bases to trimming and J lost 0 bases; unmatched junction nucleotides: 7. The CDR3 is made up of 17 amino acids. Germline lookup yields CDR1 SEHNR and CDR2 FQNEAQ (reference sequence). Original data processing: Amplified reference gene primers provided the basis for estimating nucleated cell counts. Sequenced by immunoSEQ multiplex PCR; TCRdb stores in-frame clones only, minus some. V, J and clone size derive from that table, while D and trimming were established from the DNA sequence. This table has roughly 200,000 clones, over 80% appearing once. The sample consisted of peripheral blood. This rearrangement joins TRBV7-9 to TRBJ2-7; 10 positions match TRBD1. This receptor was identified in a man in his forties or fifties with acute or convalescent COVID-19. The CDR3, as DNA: TGTGCCAGCAGCTTATCCCCGGGACAGGGGAACTCCTACGAGCAGTACTTC. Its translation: CASSLSPGQGNSYEQYF.